This entry describes one TCR beta chain. The target antigen is unknown. These data belong to a study of T cell responses to AZD1222 COVID-19 vaccine. This CDR3 region has 14 residues. CDR1 is KGHDR, CDR2 SFDVKD, per germline. Trimming took off 6 bases at V and 6 bases at J, with 14 bases between the two ends. Clones were sequenced by immunoSEQ multiplex PCR, and TCRdb holds only the in-frame ones, with some missing. Of under 150,000 clones in the sample, just over 85% are singletons; the top ten hold around a sixth. Study-wide results and caveats: Clonal diversity may have been underestimated, and the donors were mostly white British, with more females than males. Vaccine-related CD4 TCRs covered spike, predominating at 160-218 and 743-854.

The TCR sequence derives from an adult in good health. Sequencing was performed on peripheral blood, taken on day 0 of MenACWY control vaccination. The gene calls are TRBV24-1 and TRBJ2-1, with D possibly TRBD2 on 6 matching bases. This chain's CDR3 is CATSPDSGRNEQFF. As DNA, the CDR3 is TGTGCCACCAGTCCGGATAGCGGCCGCAATGAGCAGTTCTTC.